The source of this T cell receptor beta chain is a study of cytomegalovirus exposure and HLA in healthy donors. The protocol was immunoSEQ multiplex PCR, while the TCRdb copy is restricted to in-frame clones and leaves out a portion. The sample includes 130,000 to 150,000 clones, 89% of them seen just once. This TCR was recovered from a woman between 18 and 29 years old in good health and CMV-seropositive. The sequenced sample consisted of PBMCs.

The CDR3 DNA follows: TGTGCCAGCAGCCCGTCCCGGGACAGGGGGAAGTATGAAAAACTGTTTTTT. Its translation is CASSPSRDRGKYEKLFF. The V and J genes are TRBV5-4 and TRBJ1-4; 11 bases are shared with TRBD1. Unmatched junction bases numbered 11, after V lost 4 bases and J lost 6 bases. The CDR3 is 17 amino acids. CDR1 and CDR2 from the germline V gene are SGHNT and YYREEE (reference sequence).